Listed below are T cell receptor beta chains from one sample, sequenced in a study of human T cells and chemical hapten exposure. TCRdb re-derived calls from the RACE reads in MiXCR, one entry per CDR3 protein. The sample holds about 190,000 distinct CDR3 sequences, roughly a quarter seen once. Sequencing was performed on whole blood, taken in connection with sensitization to the hapten diphenylcyclopropenone (DPC). The receptors come from a middle-aged woman with alopecia areata. Some clones in this sample may be carry-over from other donors' samples. Each CDR3 is given with its conserved first and last residue. A D gene is named only where the DNA matches it firmly. Clone size is shown for a subset of rows, as once, few, many or a class of expanded clone.

NA	TRBV5-1	few	TRBJ1-5	13	TGCGCCAGCAGCTTGGCTGCCAATCAGCCCCAGCATTTT	CASSLAANQPQHF
NA	TRBV20-1	few	TRBJ2-3	12	TGCAGTGCTAGCAGCGACTTAGATACGCAGTATTTT	CSASSDLDTQYF
TRBD1	TRBV4-1	NA	TRBJ2-3	15	TGCGCCAGCAGCCTCCAGGACAGGGAAACAGATACGCAGTATTTT	CASSLQDRETDTQYF
NA	TRBV7-9	few	TRBJ2-7	14	TGTGCCAGCAGCCCCCCGTGGGGCGACTACGAGCAGTACTTC	CASSPPWGDYEQYF
NA	TRBV16	few	TRBJ1-1	12	TGTGCCAGCAGCCTTACCGGGACCGTATCTTTCTTT	CASSLTGTVSFF
TRBD2	TRBV7-2	NA	TRBJ2-1	15	TGTGCCAGCAGCCGCGGGAGTCGCGCCTACAATGAGCAGTTCTTC	CASSRGSRAYNEQFF
NA	TRBV6-2/TRBV6-3	few	TRBJ1-1	13	TGTGCCAGCAATCCGGGTTTTGCAACTGAAGCTTTCTTT	CASNPGFATEAFF
NA	TRBV10-3	NA	TRBJ2-3	12	TGTGCCATCAGTAAGACAGCAGATACGCAGTATTTT	CAISKTADTQYF
NA	TRBV11-2	few	TRBJ2-3	14	TGTGCCAGCAGCTTATCGGGCCGCACAGATACGCAGTATTTT	CASSLSGRTDTQYF
NA	TRBV3-1	few	TRBJ2-7	15	TGTGCCAGCAGCCAATACCAGGGGCCTATCTACGAGCAGTACTTC	CASSQYQGPIYEQYF
NA	TRBV6-2/TRBV6-3	NA	TRBJ2-7	13	TGTGCCAGCACCCAACTACCAGGGACCGAGCAGTACTTC	CASTQLPGTEQYF
TRBD2	TRBV20-1	few	TRBJ2-1	15	TGCAGTGCTAGTAAGGGACTAGCGGACTACAATGAGCAGTTCTTC	CSASKGLADYNEQFF
NA	TRBV4-3	many	TRBJ2-4	16	TGCGCCAGCAGCCAGTACATCACGGGAATCGAAAACATTCAGTACTTC	CASSQYITGIENIQYF
TRBD1	TRBV10-3	few	TRBJ2-1	15	TGTGCCATCAGTGAGTCCGGCCAGGGGGAGAATGAGCAGTTCTTC	CAISESGQGENEQFF
TRBD2	TRBV7-2	few	TRBJ2-7	16	TGTGCCAGCAGCTTAGCGTCGACTAGCGGGAACTACGAGCAGTACTTC	CASSLASTSGNYEQYF
TRBD2	TRBV12-3/TRBV12-4	NA	TRBJ2-1	14	TGTGCCAGCCTCTACGGCGGGAGCGGGAATGAGCAGTTCTTC	CASLYGGSGNEQFF
NA	TRBV5-1	NA	TRBJ2-3	15	TGCGCCAGCAGCTTGGATTCGGCAGGGACAGATACGCAGTATTTT	CASSLDSAGTDTQYF
NA	TRBV24-1	few	TRBJ2-1	14	TGTGCTACCAGTGAGGGAGGGGGCTACAATGAGCAGTTCTTC	CATSEGGGYNEQFF
TRBD2	TRBV6-1	NA	TRBJ2-1	17	TGTGCCAGCAGTGACCTCCCTTCTAGCGGCAAATACAATGAGCAGTTCTTC	CASSDLPSSGKYNEQFF
NA	TRBV20-1	few	TRBJ2-5	12	TGCAGTGCTATCCGGTACCAAGAGACCCAGTACTTC	CSAIRYQETQYF
NA	TRBV10-3	few	TRBJ1-2	11	TGTGCCATCTCGGAACTTAGAGGCTACACCTTC	CAISELRGYTF
NA	TRBV29-1	few	TRBJ2-1	14	TGCAGCGTTGTTGGGGGTAGCTCCTACAATGAGCAGTTCTTC	CSVVGGSSYNEQFF
NA	TRBV27	few	TRBJ2-7	16	TGTGCCAGCAGTTTAAAGGCCCAAGACAGCACCTACGAGCAGTACTTC	CASSLKAQDSTYEQYF